This T cell receptor (beta chain) was identified during a study of CD8+ T cells in alopecia areata. In the study overall: Those patients who were treated received oral tofacitinib, which was given at 5 to 10 mg twice daily for moderate-to-severe alopecia areata. General study results and limits: Lesional scalp, notably in alopecia totalis/universalis, had clonality above that of normal scalp.

Comment on this clone: Antigen specificity is unknown.

The CDR3 consists of 15 residues. Trimming left V 1 base short and J 0 bases short, with 11 bases between. Germline CDR1 reads SGHRS; CDR2 reads YFSETQ. In each case, RNA was isolated and then reverse transcribed into cDNA as the sequencing template. Sequencing used immunoSEQ multiplex PCR; TCRdb keeps in-frame clones, though not all of them. This sample has over 95,000 clones; 56% occur once, and the top ten carry around 3.4%. Treatment of the sample: oral pan-JAK inhibitor, 5-10 mg twice daily. The sample consisted of CD4+ T cells sorted from blood, taken at week 24, from a patient treated with tofacitinib. The rearrangement uses TRBV5-1 and TRBJ2-7, with D unresolved. This sequence originates from a human donor with alopecia areata. CDR3 nucleotide sequence: TGCGCCAGCAGCTTGACGGAATTGAGCTCCTACGAGCAGTACTTC. Translated, it gives CASSLTELSSYEQYF.